This T cell receptor beta chain was identified in a study of regulatory T cells in long-lasting Graves disease. Construction of TCR beta libraries relied on iRepertoire HTBI primers and on Arm-PCR targeting CDR3 regions. TCRdb fed the multiplex PCR reads into MiXCR, producing one record per CDR3 protein. The table has over 500,000 distinct CDR3 sequences, approximately 15% seen once. Time point of the sample: newly diagnosed GD, antithyroid drugs for less than 3 months. Isolated PBMC RNA provided the starting material for the TCR library. This clonotype came up many times. These data also formed part of another study, on T cells in Graves' hyperthyroidism and ophthalmopathy. In that study: Graves' hyperthyroidism without ophthalmopathy progression within 18 months was termed stable.

The receptor comes from a woman in her 30s with Graves disease. The specimen comprised peripheral blood mononuclear cells (PBMCs), sampled at new diagnosis, from a patient treated with antithyroid drugs.

DNA of the CDR3: TGCGCCAGCAGCTTACGAACCGGGACAGTAACCTACAATGAGCAGTTCTTC. Residues: CASSLRTGTVTYNEQFF. The rearrangement links TRBV5-1 to TRBJ2-1; 7 bases agree with TRBD1. V lost 2 bases and J lost 2; bases outside the gene matches: 10. Germline-derived CDR1 and CDR2 are SGHRS and YFSETQ. This CDR3 is built from 17 residues.